This T cell receptor (beta chain) was sequenced during a study of graft-versus-host responses after intestinal transplantation. Produced via immunoSEQ multiplex PCR; TCRdb's table is partial and in-frame only. The data hold 12,000 to 15,000 clones, with about 33% observed a single time. This clone was observed a handful of times. Study results and caveats: Graft-donor T cell macrochimerism in patients accompanied high graft-versus-host to host-versus-graft clonal ratios in allografts. Researchers found peak circulating GvH clone levels linked to early post-transplant HvG declines.

The CDR3 totals 15 residues. Trimming shortened V by 4 bases and J by 2 bases, and 15 bases separated the two germline ends. Germline V gene sequence: CDR1 MDHEN, CDR2 SYDVKM. Responder CD3+CD4+ and CD3+CD8+ cells that were proliferating and CFSE-low were sorted after the reaction. The specimen comprised alloreactive CD4+ T cells from a mixed lymphocyte reaction culture, sampled before intestinal transplant. Subset indicated: CFSE-low proliferating T cells sorted from roughly six-day pre-transplant mixed lymphocyte reaction (GvH or HvG direction). The J gene is TRBJ2-7, the V gene TRBV28; D unclear. The origin of this receptor is a human patient who received an intestinal transplant. The CDR3 DNA sequence: TGTGCCAGCAGTTCAAGGGCTACCGTTCCCTACGAGCAGTACTTC. Amino acid sequence: CASSSRATVPYEQYF.